This T cell receptor (beta chain) was sequenced during a study of T cell changes during pregnancy in multiple sclerosis. Only in-frame clones appear in the TCRdb table, and some are missing; sequencing was by immunoSEQ multiplex PCR. The sample contains about 100,000 clones, about 90% of which appear only once. This CDR3 has 14 residues. The germline V gene has CDR1 SGHDT and CDR2 YYEEEE. The V and J ends lost 2 bases and 3 bases respectively, with 9 bases between them. The rearrangement uses TRBV5-6 and TRBJ1-5; no firm D call. Sequencing used peripheral blood, obtained in the second trimester of pregnancy. The sequence was obtained from a female donor with multiple sclerosis, enrolled in a pregnancy study. The CDR3 spells CASSFSRLNQPQHF. The DNA for the CDR3 is TGTGCCAGCAGCTTCTCCAGGCTCAATCAGCCCCAGCATTTT.